These 2 T cell receptor beta chains originate from one sample sequenced in a study of T-cell reconstitution after alpha-beta-depleted transplantation in children. The TCRbeta library incorporated unique molecular identifiers. One entry per CDR3 protein, called by TCRdb with MiXCR from the PCR reads. In the table there are about 870,000 distinct CDR3 sequences, 15% to 20% of which are singletons. The specimen was PBMCs, mostly from graft donor cells, collected 360 days after TCRalphabeta/CD19-depleted stem cell transplant. The source is a male patient aged 10-17 years who had a stem cell transplant for acute lymphoblastic leukemia, so the T cells may come from the graft donor.

J is TRBJ2-5 and V is TRBV5-1, with a possible D match to TRBD2 (6 bases). The length of the CDR3 is 16 residues. V lost 1 base and J 5 bases, leaving 18 bases between the germline ends. Germline-derived CDR1 and CDR2 are SGHRS and YFSETQ. Written as DNA, the CDR3 is TGCGCCAGCAGCTTGCTGCGGCCACCCCTAGCGGAGACCCAGTACTTC. As protein: CASSLLRPPLAETQYF.

This clonotype came up a few times. CDR3: CASSLGATPQHF. The CDR3 DNA reads as TGTGCCAGCAGTTTGGGGGCCACGCCCCAGCATTTT. The rearrangement uses TRBV12-3 or TRBV12-4 and TRBJ1-5; tentative D call: TRBD1 (6 bases). The CDR3 sequence is 12 residues long. Trimming pared 3 bases from V and 9 bases from J, leaving 9 bases between.